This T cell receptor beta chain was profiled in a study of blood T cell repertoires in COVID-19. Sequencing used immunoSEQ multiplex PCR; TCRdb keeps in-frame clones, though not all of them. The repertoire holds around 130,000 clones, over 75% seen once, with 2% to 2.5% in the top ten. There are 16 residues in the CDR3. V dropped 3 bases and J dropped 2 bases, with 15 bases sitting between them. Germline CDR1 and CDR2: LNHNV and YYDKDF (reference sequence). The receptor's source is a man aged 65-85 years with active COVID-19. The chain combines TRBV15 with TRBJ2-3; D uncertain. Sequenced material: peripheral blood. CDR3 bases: TGTGCCACCAGCAGGTCGCCTGCCGGTATCACAGATACGCAGTATTTT. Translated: CATSRSPAGITDTQYF.